This T cell receptor (beta chain) was identified in a study of radiotherapy plus CTLA-4 blockade in lung cancer. Study details: In around 19% of patients, objective responses were seen; 31% had disease control. Findings of the study overall: TCR clones of tumor origin grew in blood after radiotherapy plus ipilimumab.

Repertoires were generated with immunoSEQ multiplex PCR, while TCRdb's copy carries only in-frame clones and drops some. The sample lists tens of thousands of clones, approximately 75% occurring once. Notes on this clone: Antigen unknown.

With 3 bases removed from V and 3 bases from J, the gap between germline ends came to 12 bases. Germline CDR1 SGHVS, CDR2 FQNEAQ. The CDR3 length is 15 residues. Treatment of patients with chemo-refractory metastatic non-small-cell lung cancer consisted of focal radiation plus CTLA-4 blockade with ipilimumab. The chain joins TRBV7-8 to TRBJ1-5; D may be TRBD1 (5 bases). The sample was peripheral blood, taken from a patient treated with radiotherapy plus ipilimumab. This TCR derives from a human donor with non-small cell lung cancer that progressed on radiotherapy plus ipilimumab. CDR3 sequence: CASSFFGGANQPQHF. The CDR3, as DNA: TGTGCCAGCAGCTTTTTCGGGGGTGCCAATCAGCCCCAGCATTTT.